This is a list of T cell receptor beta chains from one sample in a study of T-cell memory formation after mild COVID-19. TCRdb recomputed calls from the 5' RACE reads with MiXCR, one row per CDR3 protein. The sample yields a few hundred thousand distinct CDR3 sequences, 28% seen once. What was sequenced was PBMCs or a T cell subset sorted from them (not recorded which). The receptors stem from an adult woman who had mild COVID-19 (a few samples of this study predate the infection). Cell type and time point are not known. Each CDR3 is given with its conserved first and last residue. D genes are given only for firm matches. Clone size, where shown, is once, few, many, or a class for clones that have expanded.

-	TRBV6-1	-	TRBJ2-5	CASSYFWDLQETQYF	TGTGCCAGCAGTTATTTCTGGGACTTGCAAGAGACCCAGTACTTC
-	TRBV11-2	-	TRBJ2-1	CASSLGTGTSYNEQFF	TGTGCCAGCAGCTTAGGAACGGGGACATCATACAATGAGCAGTTCTTC
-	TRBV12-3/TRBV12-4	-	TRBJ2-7	CASSLAPGHTYEQYF	TGTGCCAGCAGTTTAGCCCCCGGACACACCTACGAGCAGTACTTC
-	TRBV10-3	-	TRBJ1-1	CAISETFMKETEAFF	TGTGCCATCAGTGAGACGTTTATGAAGGAGACTGAAGCTTTCTTT
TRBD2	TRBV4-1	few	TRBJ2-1	CASSPRTSGGALNEQFF	TGCGCCAGCAGCCCCAGGACTAGCGGGGGGGCCCTTAATGAGCAGTTCTTC
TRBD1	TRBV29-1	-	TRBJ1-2	CSVEDTRLGRGRFNGYTF	TGCAGCGTTGAAGATACCCGCTTGGGAAGGGGGCGGTTTAATGGCTACACCTTC
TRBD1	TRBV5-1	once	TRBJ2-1	CASSDRSGDSYNEQFF	TGCGCCAGCAGCGATCGTTCAGGGGACAGCTACAATGAGCAGTTCTTC
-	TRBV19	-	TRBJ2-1	CASSPFSPSYNEQFF	TGTGCCAGTAGTCCTTTCAGCCCCTCCTACAATGAGCAGTTCTTC
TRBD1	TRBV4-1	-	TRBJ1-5	CASSREIGTAGNQPQHF	TGCGCCAGCAGCCGAGAGATTGGGACAGCGGGCAATCAGCCCCAGCATTTT
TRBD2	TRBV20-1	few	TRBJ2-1	CSARAGGVNEQFF	TGCAGTGCTAGAGCCGGGGGGGTCAATGAGCAGTTCTTC
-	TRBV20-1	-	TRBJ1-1	CSAPWRTSMNTEAFF	TGCAGTGCCCCCTGGAGGACGTCCATGAACACTGAAGCTTTCTTT
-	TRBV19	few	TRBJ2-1	CASSISRVSYNEQFF	TGTGCCAGTAGTATCAGCAGAGTCTCCTACAATGAGCAGTTCTTC
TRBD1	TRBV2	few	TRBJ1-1	CASRTGAWTEAFF	TGTGCCAGCAGGACAGGGGCCTGGACTGAAGCTTTCTTT
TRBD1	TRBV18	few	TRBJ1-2	CASSPTTGFGYGYTF	TGTGCCAGCTCACCAACGACAGGGTTTGGCTATGGCTACACCTTC
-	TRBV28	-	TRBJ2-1	CASSAGGGSLPSYNEQFF	TGTGCCAGCAGCGCTGGGGGCGGGAGTCTACCCTCCTACAATGAGCAGTTCTTC
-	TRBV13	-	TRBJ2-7	CASSPGFHSYEQYF	TGTGCCAGCAGCCCCGGGTTTCACTCCTACGAGCAGTACTTC
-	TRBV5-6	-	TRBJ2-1	CASSSLTSRGSSYNEQFF	TGTGCCAGCAGCTCTCTGACTAGCAGGGGGAGCTCCTACAATGAGCAGTTCTTC
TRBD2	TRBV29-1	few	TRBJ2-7	CSVEDAPYSREGYYEQYF	TGCAGCGTTGAAGATGCTCCATATTCGCGGGAGGGGTACTACGAGCAGTACTTC
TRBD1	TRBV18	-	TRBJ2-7	CASSHTTGSSYEQYF	TGTGCCAGCTCACACACGACAGGGAGCTCTTACGAGCAGTACTTC
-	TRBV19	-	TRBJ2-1	CASSPHGSYNEQFF	TGTGCCAGTAGTCCCCATGGCTCCTACAATGAGCAGTTCTTC
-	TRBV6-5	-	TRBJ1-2	CASIGSSAYGYTF	TGTGCCAGCATTGGATCCAGCGCCTATGGCTACACCTTC
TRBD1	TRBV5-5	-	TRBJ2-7	CASGPVTEDRGPPYEQYF	TGTGCCAGCGGCCCGGTGACAGAAGACAGGGGCCCCCCCTACGAGCAGTACTTC
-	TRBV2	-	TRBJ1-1	CASSEGALETTEAFF	TGTGCCAGCAGTGAAGGGGCCCTTGAAACTACTGAAGCTTTCTTT
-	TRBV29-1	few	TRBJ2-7	CSVGAGEQYF	TGCAGCGTTGGCGCCGGGGAGCAGTACTTC
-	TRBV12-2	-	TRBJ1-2	CASRLATRQNTYGYTF	TGTGCAAGTCGCTTAGCGACTCGACAGAATACCTATGGCTACACCTTC
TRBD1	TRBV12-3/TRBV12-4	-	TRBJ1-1	CASKPGQGPSEAFF	TGTGCCAGCAAACCGGGACAGGGTCCCTCTGAAGCTTTCTTT
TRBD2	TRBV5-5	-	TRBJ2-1	CASSLVEAGVTNEQFF	TGTGCCAGCAGCTTGGTGGAAGCGGGGGTAACCAATGAGCAGTTCTTC
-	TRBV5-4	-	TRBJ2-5	CASSGITGERYF	TGTGCCAGCAGCGGGATCACGGGAGAACGGTACTTC
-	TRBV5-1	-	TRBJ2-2	CASRGSGELFF	TGCGCCAGCAGGGGGTCCGGGGAGCTGTTTTTT
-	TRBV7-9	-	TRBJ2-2	CASSSSPAGNTGELFF	TGTGCCAGCAGCTCGAGCCCAGCCGGCAACACCGGGGAGCTGTTTTTT
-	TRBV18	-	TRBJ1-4	CASSPQGGQSEKLFF	TGTGCCAGCTCACCACAGGGCGGGCAAAGCGAAAAACTGTTTTTT
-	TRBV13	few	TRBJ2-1	CASSLGWGPGEQFF	TGTGCCAGCAGCTTAGGGTGGGGGCCTGGTGAGCAGTTCTTC
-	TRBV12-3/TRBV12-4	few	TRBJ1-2	CASSPEQGVGYTF	TGTGCCAGCAGTCCGGAACAGGGAGTTGGCTACACCTTC
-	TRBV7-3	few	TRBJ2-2	CASSLIGGRPGELFF	TGTGCCAGCAGCTTAATTGGGGGCCGGCCCGGGGAGCTGTTTTTT
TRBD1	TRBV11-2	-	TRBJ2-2	CASSLLTGGTNTGELFF	TGTGCCAGCAGCTTACTAACAGGGGGCACGAACACCGGGGAGCTGTTTTTT
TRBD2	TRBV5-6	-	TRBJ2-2	CASSSGAGTNTGELFF	TGTGCCAGCAGCTCAGGAGCGGGGACGAACACCGGGGAGCTGTTTTTT
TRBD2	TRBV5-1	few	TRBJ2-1	CASSFQSRPVPGRGEQFF	TGCGCCAGCAGCTTCCAGTCCCGACCCGTCCCTGGGAGGGGTGAGCAGTTCTTC
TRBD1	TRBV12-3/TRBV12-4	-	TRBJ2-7	CASSPQGALEQYF	TGTGCCAGCAGCCCACAGGGGGCTCTCGAGCAGTACTTC
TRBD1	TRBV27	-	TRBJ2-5	CASSGTGGSLIPQETQYF	TGTGCCAGCAGTGGGACAGGGGGCTCTTTAATACCCCAAGAGACCCAGTACTTC
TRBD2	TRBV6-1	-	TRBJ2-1	CASSVTSGSHEQFF	TGTGCCAGCAGCGTGACTAGCGGGAGCCATGAGCAGTTCTTC
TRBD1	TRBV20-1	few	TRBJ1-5	CSAWAGTVYSNQPQHF	TGCAGTGCTTGGGCCGGGACAGTCTATAGCAATCAGCCCCAGCATTTT
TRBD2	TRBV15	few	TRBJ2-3	CATSPTGTSGGGITDTQYF	TGTGCCACCAGCCCCACCGGGACTAGCGGGGGGGGAATCACAGATACGCAGTATTTT
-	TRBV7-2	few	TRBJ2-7	CASSPKVGFWESGYEQYF	TGTGCCAGCAGCCCAAAGGTTGGGTTTTGGGAATCCGGGTACGAGCAGTACTTC
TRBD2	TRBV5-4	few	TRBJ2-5	CASSLNSGRAETQYF	TGTGCCAGCAGCTTGAATAGCGGGAGGGCGGAGACCCAGTACTTC
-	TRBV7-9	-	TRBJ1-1	CASDWTDVTEAFF	TGTGCCAGCGACTGGACAGATGTCACTGAAGCTTTCTTT
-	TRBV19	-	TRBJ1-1	CASSGDVGTEAFF	TGTGCCAGTAGTGGGGACGTTGGCACTGAAGCTTTCTTT
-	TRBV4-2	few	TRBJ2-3	CASSQDLTGTTDTQYF	TGTGCCAGCAGCCAAGATCTTACAGGGACCACAGATACGCAGTATTTT
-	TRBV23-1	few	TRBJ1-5	CASSQLGPQPQHF	TGCGCCAGCAGTCAGTTGGGACCTCAGCCCCAGCATTTT
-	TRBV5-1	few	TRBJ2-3	CASSLQSPGTDTQYF	TGCGCCAGCAGCTTGCAGAGTCCAGGCACAGATACGCAGTATTTT
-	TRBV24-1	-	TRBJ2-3	CATSEPNTDTQYF	TGTGCCACCAGTGAGCCAAACACAGATACGCAGTATTTT
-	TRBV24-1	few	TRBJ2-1	CATSDTGTIWGNEQFF	TGTGCCACCAGTGATACAGGGACTATCTGGGGGAATGAGCAGTTCTTC
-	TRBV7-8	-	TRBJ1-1	CASTITGYRVNTEAFF	TGTGCCAGCACCATAACCGGATACAGGGTGAACACTGAAGCTTTCTTT
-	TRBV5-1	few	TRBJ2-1	CASSWGANNEQFF	TGCGCCAGCAGCTGGGGGGCCAACAATGAGCAGTTCTTC
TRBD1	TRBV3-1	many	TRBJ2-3	CASSQRITGGADTQYF	TGTGCCAGCAGCCAAAGGATCACAGGGGGCGCAGATACGCAGTATTTT
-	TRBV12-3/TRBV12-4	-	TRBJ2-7	CASSETSEQYF	TGTGCCAGCAGTGAAACTAGTGAGCAGTACTTC